What follows are 18 T cell receptor beta chains derived from one specimen sequenced in a study of siplizumab effects on memory and regulatory T cells. Measured with immunoSEQ multiplex PCR; TCRdb has only the in-frame clones, and not every one. The table includes around 100,000 clones, over 85% detected once. Input material: non-Treg CD4+ T cells sorted from blood. These receptors were taken from a human donor in good health.

The chain combines TRBV5-1 with TRBJ2-7, with 12 bases lining up with TRBD2. Germline CDR1 reads SGHRS; CDR2 reads YFSETQ. The CDR3 sequence is 15 residues long. V was pared by 7 bases and J by 2 bases, with 7 bases of the junction left unmatched. CDR3 nucleotide sequence: TGCGCCAGCGGCCCTCTAGCGGGGGGGCCCTACGAGCAGTACTTC. Encoded protein: CASGPLAGGPYEQYF.

This clone was counted a single time. Here the CDR3 DNA reads TGTGCCAGCAGCCGGGAGGGGACTAGCGGGTCCTACGAGCAGTACTTC. Protein: CASSREGTSGSYEQYF. The chain combines TRBV4-2 with TRBJ2-7, with TRBD2 matching 12 bases. The germline gives CDR1 LGHNA, CDR2 YNFKEQ. This CDR3 contains 16 residues. V shed 4 bases and J 1 base; nucleotides not matched to a gene: 5.

Details on this clone: Relative to the germline gene, one junction end is altered; a read error may explain this. The chain recombines TRBV7-7 with TRBJ1-6; D unresolved. The CDR3 has 13 amino acids. Germline values: CDR1 SSHAT, CDR2 FNYEAQ (reference sequence). The CDR3 DNA is TGTGCTAGCAGCCGCGAAGTCAATTCACCCCTCCACTTT. Protein product: CASSREVNSPLHF.

The V gene is TRBV5-1, the J gene TRBJ1-5, with TRBD1 matching over 8 bases. The CDR3 has 15 residues. CDR1 SGHRS and CDR2 YFSETQ come from the germline V gene. Unmatched junction bases numbered 7, after V lost 4 bases and J lost 4 bases. CDR3 sequence reads: CASSSGQGANQPQHF. The CDR3 DNA is TGCGCCAGCAGCAGCGGACAGGGTGCAAATCAGCCCCAGCATTTT.

CDR3 amino acids: CASSTNGDRIDSYEQYF. CDR3 nucleotides: TGTGCCAGCAGCACCAATGGGGACAGGATAGACTCCTACGAGCAGTACTTC. V and J are TRBV21-1 and TRBJ2-7; TRBD1, the table's D call, lacks a check against the DNA. TRBV21-1 is marked as a pseudogene. The CDR3 sequence is 17 residues long.

This chain connects TRBV12-5 to TRBJ1-4; tentatively, D is TRBD1 (6 bases). Trimming left V 0 bases short and J 2 bases short, with 13 bases between. CDR1 and CDR2 from the germline V gene are LGHNT and FRNRAP. The CDR3 loop spans 17 amino acids. This CDR3 is CASGLVEGVATNEKLFF. The DNA of the CDR3 is TGTGCTAGTGGTTTGGTGGAGGGGGTGGCGACTAATGAAAAACTGTTTTTT.

The chain links TRBV7-3 to TRBJ2-2; no reliable D call. Trimming removed 5 bases at V and 5 bases at J, with 3 bases between. The germline CDR1 and CDR2 sequences are SGHTA and FQGTGA. The CDR3 is 11 residues long. The CDR3 sequence: CASSKTGELFF. CDR3 bases: TGTGCCAGCAGCAAGACCGGGGAGCTGTTTTTT.

V usage is TRBV10-3 and J usage is TRBJ2-2; D may be TRBD2 (6 bases). Per the germline V gene, CDR1 is ENHRY and CDR2 is SYGVKD. V was clipped by 8 bases and J by 2 bases, with 15 bases between them. The CDR3 extends over 15 amino acids. In nucleotides, the CDR3 is TGTGCCATCGGTTTGGCGGGGTCTAACACCGGGGAGCTGTTTTTT. Translating gives CAIGLAGSNTGELFF.

DNA of the CDR3: TGTGCCAGCAGGCGACAGGAGATCTACGAGCAGTACTTC. This codes for CASRRQEIYEQYF. The chain is built from TRBV6-6 and TRBJ2-7; TRBD1 might be the D (6 bases). The CDR3 covers 13 residues. In germline, CDR1 is MNHNY, CDR2 SVGAGI (reference sequence). Trimming shortened V by 6 bases and J by 3 bases, and 12 bases separated the two germline ends.

The rearrangement links TRBV5-1 to TRBJ1-1; the match to TRBD1 covers 10 bases. This CDR3 spans 17 amino acids. Germline CDR1 and CDR2: SGHRS and YFSETQ. V lost 7 bases, J lost 0 bases, and 12 bases stayed unmatched. The DNA of the CDR3 is TGCGCCAGCCGATGGACCGGGACAGGGGCTATGAACACTGAAGCTTTCTTT. Its protein is CASRWTGTGAMNTEAFF.

The chain employs TRBV4-1 and TRBJ2-1; D remains ambiguous. Trimming pared 5 bases from V and 5 bases from J, leaving 19 bases between. CDR3 length: 16 amino acids. Germline assignment: CDR1 MGHRA and CDR2 YSYEKL. The CDR3, as DNA: TGCGCCAGCAGCTCGCACACTATACTCAACCACAATGAGCAGTTCTTC. Residues: CASSSHTILNHNEQFF.

V gene TRBV6-4 combines with J gene TRBJ1-5; D possibly corresponds to TRBD1 (5 bases). The CDR3 is 11 residues long. Germline V gene lookup returns CDR1 MRHNA and CDR2 SNTAGT. The ends were cut back, 8 bases at V and 9 bases at J, with 11 bases in the middle. In DNA, the CDR3 is TGTGCCAGCCCAGGTGGGGGGCCCCAGCATTTT. Residues: CASPGGGPQHF.

The chain recombines TRBV7-2 with TRBJ2-5; 10 nucleotides line up with TRBD2. With V trimmed by 6 bases and J by 5 bases, 6 bases remained unmatched. The CDR3 contains 14 residues. From germline, CDR1 is SGHTA and CDR2 FQGNSA. In DNA, the CDR3 is TGTGCCAGCAGGCCATTACTAGCGGGGGAGACCCAGTACTTC. Amino acid sequence: CASRPLLAGETQYF.

The chain combines TRBV19 with TRBJ1-3, with 10 bases matching TRBD1. V shed 9 bases, J shed 3 bases, and the junction held 2 bases outside the gene matches. This CDR3 comprises 13 residues. CDR1 is LNHDA and CDR2 is SQIVND in the germline V gene (reference sequence). CDR3 nucleotides: TGTGCCAGCCGGACAGGGGGTGGAAACACCATATATTTT. Protein sequence: CASRTGGGNTIYF.

The gene calls are TRBV19 and TRBJ1-3; no clear D. V dropped 4 bases and J dropped 0 bases, with 7 bases sitting between them. Germline V CDR1 and CDR2: LNHDA, SQIVND (reference sequence). The CDR3 extends over 14 amino acids. In DNA form, the CDR3 reads TGTGCCAGTAGTAAGGCTCACTCTGGAAACACCATATATTTT. Protein product: CASSKAHSGNTIYF.

This rearrangement joins TRBV5-1 to TRBJ2-5; TRBD2 is a possible D gene (6 bases). The V and J ends lost 0 bases and 2 bases respectively, with 11 bases between them. CDR3 size: 15 residues. Per the germline V gene, CDR1 is SGHRS and CDR2 is YFSETQ. The CDR3 coding sequence is TGCGCCAGCAGCTTGGGACTAGGGACTCAAGAGACCCAGTACTTC. Protein sequence: CASSLGLGTQETQYF. Variable domain in full (rest from reference TRBV5-1 and TRBJ2-5): KAGVTQTPRYLIKTRGQQVTLSCSPISGHRSVSWYQQTPGQGLQFLFEYFSETQRNKGNFPGRFSGRQFSNSRSEMNVSTLELGDSALYLCASSLGLGTQETQYFGPGTRLLVL.

The J gene is TRBJ1-1, the V gene TRBV27; D unclear. The CDR3 has 16 residues. V lost 2 bases and J 2 bases, leaving 15 bases between the germline ends. Germline CDR1 and CDR2: MNHEY and SMNVEV (reference sequence). CDR3 sequence: CASSLRPRRNNTEAFF. The CDR3 DNA reads as TGTGCCAGCAGTTTACGCCCTCGGCGGAATAACACTGAAGCTTTCTTT.

The chain uses TRBV18 and TRBJ1-1; tentatively, D is TRBD1 (5 bases). CDR1 is KGHSH, CDR2 LQKENI, per germline. Trimming took 6 bases from V and 1 from J, leaving 12 bases between them. The CDR3 has 14 residues. CDR3 DNA: TGTGCCAGCTCCCCAGGGTCGGGGAACACTGAAGCTTTCTTT. This gives the protein CASSPGSGNTEAFF.